One and the same sample provided the 7 T cell receptor beta chains below, sequenced in a study of graft-versus-host responses after intestinal transplantation. Sequencing used immunoSEQ multiplex PCR; TCRdb keeps in-frame clones, though not all of them. The sample consists of 85,000 to 95,000 clones, roughly 91% of them appearing once. These receptors' targets are unknown. Sequences were derived from unstimulated CD8+ T cells sorted from spleen or lymph node cells, sampled before intestinal transplant. The source is a human donor who received an intestinal transplant.

This clone was recorded once. The chain is built from TRBV19 and TRBJ2-1; 7 positions agree with TRBD2. Germline V lookup: CDR1 LNHDA, CDR2 SQIVND (reference sequence). With 3 bases clipped from V and 2 bases from J, the junction kept 7 bases outside the gene matches. The CDR3 sequence is 16 residues long. CDR3 coding DNA: TGTGCCAGTAGTATGGTGGCGGGGGATACCTACAATGAGCAGTTCTTC. Translation gives CASSMVAGDTYNEQFF.

V and J are TRBV6-6 and TRBJ2-7; 10 nucleotides line up with TRBD1. Germline CDR1 MNHNY, CDR2 SVGAGI (reference sequence). The CDR3 loop spans 14 amino acids. With V trimmed by 4 bases and J by 3 bases, 3 bases remained unmatched. The CDR3 bases are TGTGCCAGCAGTTCCCGGGACAGGGGCTACGAGCAGTACTTC. It is translated as CASSSRDRGYEQYF.

The rearrangement links TRBV4-3 to TRBJ2-2; TRBD1 matches at 10 bases. Germline lookup yields CDR1 LGHNA and CDR2 YSLEER. The trim removed 4 bases at V and 3 bases at J, leaving 11 bases unmatched. The CDR3 has 18 residues. For the CDR3, the DNA is TGCGCCAGCAGCCCTACCTATCCAGGGACAGGGGACACCGGGGAGCTGTTTTTT. Translating it yields CASSPTYPGTGDTGELFF.

The chain joins TRBV7-8 to TRBJ2-5; D is ambiguous. CDR1 is SGHVS, CDR2 FQNEAQ, per germline. V lost 5 bases and J 1 base, leaving 8 bases between the germline ends. The CDR3 contains 13 residues. This CDR3 reads CASSLPSQETQYF. In DNA, the CDR3 is TGTGCCAGCAGCCTCCCTTCCCAAGAGACCCAGTACTTC.

The chain combines TRBV7-6 with TRBJ1-2; a weak D match, TRBD1 (6 bases). Germline loops: CDR1 SGHVS, CDR2 FNYEAQ. This CDR3 is built from 12 residues. V was trimmed by 4 bases and J by 11 bases, leaving 14 bases between them. The CDR3 DNA is TGTGCCAGCAGCTCAACAGGGTTCGGTTACACCTTC. It yields the protein CASSSTGFGYTF.

The V call is TRBV9, the J call TRBJ1-2; the match to TRBD1 covers 8 bases. CDR1 and CDR2 from the germline V gene are SGDLS and YYNGEE. Trimming cost V 4 bases and J 4 bases; bases outside gene matches: 6. CDR3 length: 14 amino acids. The CDR3 sequence: CASSSQGASYGYTF. The CDR3 DNA reads TGTGCCAGCAGCAGTCAGGGGGCGAGCTATGGCTACACCTTC.

V and J are TRBV9 and TRBJ2-7, with 8 nucleotides matching TRBD2. J was trimmed by 4 bases and V by 4 bases; bases with no gene match: 10. Germline V lookup: CDR1 SGDLS, CDR2 YYNGEE. The CDR3 loop spans 15 amino acids. Written as DNA, the CDR3 is TGTGCCAGCAGCTATTCGGGGGGGGCCGGATACGAGCAGTACTTC. Translated: CASSYSGGAGYEQYF.